This TCR beta chain emerged from a study of cytomegalovirus exposure and HLA in healthy donors. Study conclusions and caveats: Apart from CMV serostatus, no immune exposure information was available.

This CDR3 is built from 11 residues. The germline V and J ends were trimmed by 6 bases and 7 bases, with 7 bases remaining between them. From germline, CDR1 is MNHEY and CDR2 SMNVEV (reference sequence). As to this clone: What it recognizes is unknown.

PCR primers comprised 60 Vbeta and 13 Jbeta primers. Sequencing was performed with immunoSEQ multiplex PCR; in TCRdb, only in-frame clones are kept and a portion is missing. In all, the sample yields around 63,000 clones. Sequencing input: PBMCs. This chain connects TRBV27 to TRBJ2-1; D may be TRBD2 (6 bases). The origin of this receptor is a woman under 40 in good health and CMV-seronegative. The CDR3 sequence is CASRGGNEQFF. The CDR3 nucleotides are TGTGCCAGCAGGGGGGGTAATGAGCAGTTCTTC.